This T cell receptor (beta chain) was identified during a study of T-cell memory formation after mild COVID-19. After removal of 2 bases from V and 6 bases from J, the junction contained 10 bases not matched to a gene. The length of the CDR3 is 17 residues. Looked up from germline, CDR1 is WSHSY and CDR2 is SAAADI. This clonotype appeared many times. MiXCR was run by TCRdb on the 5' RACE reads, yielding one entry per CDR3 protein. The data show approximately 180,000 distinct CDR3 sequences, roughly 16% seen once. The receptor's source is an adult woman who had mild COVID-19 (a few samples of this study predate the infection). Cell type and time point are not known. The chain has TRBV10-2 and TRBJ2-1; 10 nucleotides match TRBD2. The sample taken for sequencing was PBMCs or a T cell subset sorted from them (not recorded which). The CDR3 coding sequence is TGCGCCAGCAGTGAGCCGGGACTAGCGTCCACACTCAATGAGCAGTTCTTC. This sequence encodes CASSEPGLASTLNEQFF.